The 25 T cell receptor beta chains reported below all come from one sample, sequenced in a study of cytomegalovirus exposure and HLA in healthy donors. Clones were sequenced by immunoSEQ multiplex PCR, and TCRdb holds only the in-frame ones, with some missing. The table lists some 200,000 clones, 85% to 95% of them singletons. The sequencing input was PBMCs. Receptor source: a woman younger than 30 in good health and CMV-seronegative.

The rearrangement links TRBV4-2 to TRBJ1-5, with 8 bases aligning to TRBD1. J was trimmed by 7 bases and V by 3 bases; bases with no gene match: 11. This CDR3 spans 16 amino acids. Germline CDR1 LGHNA, CDR2 YNFKEQ. CDR3 DNA: TGTGCCAGCAGCCACTCAGGGGGCCAAAGTTACCAGCCCCAGCATTTT. The encoded protein is CASSHSGGQSYQPQHF.

The chain has TRBV14 and TRBJ2-1; D is perhaps TRBD1 (5 bases). Germline-derived CDR1 and CDR2 are SGHDN and FVKESK. The CDR3 is 14 residues long. Trimming cost V 1 base and J 2 bases, with 6 bases left between them. In nucleotides, the CDR3 is TGTGCCAGCAGCCAAGGGGGCGCCTACAATGAGCAGTTCTTC. It translates to CASSQGGAYNEQFF. The full variable domain, with the rest looked up from reference TRBV14 and TRBJ2-1, is EAGVTQFPSHSVIEKGQTVTLRCDPISGHDNLYWYRRVMGKEIKFLLHFVKESKQDESGMPNNRFLAERTGGTYSTLKVQPAELEDSGVYFCASSQGGAYNEQFFGPGTRLTVL.

This clone was seen once. V is TRBV28 and J is TRBJ2-7, with 7 bases aligning to TRBD1. The CDR3 loop spans 16 amino acids. J was trimmed by 2 bases and V by 4 bases; bases with no gene match: 11. Germline lookup yields CDR1 MDHEN and CDR2 SYDVKM. The CDR3, as DNA: TGTGCCAGCAGTTCTCTTAGACAGGGCTGGGCCTACGAGCAGTACTTC. Residues: CASSSLRQGWAYEQYF.

This chain uses TRBV30 with TRBJ2-5; 12 bases are shared with TRBD2. This CDR3 is 14 amino acids long. Germline-derived CDR1 and CDR2 are GTSNPN and SVGIG (reference sequence). The J segment lost 4 bases and the V segment lost 7 bases, leaving 7 bases of the junction unmatched. The DNA of the CDR3 is TGTGCCTCAATAAAGGGACTAGCGGGAGAGACCCAGTACTTC. Encoded protein: CASIKGLAGETQYF. The full variable domain, its missing parts supplied by reference TRBV30 and TRBJ2-5, is SQTIHQWPATLVQPVGSPLSLECTVEGTSNPNLYWYRQAAGRGLQLLFYSVGIGQISSEVPQNLSASRPQDRQFILSSKKLLLSDSGFYLCASIKGLAGETQYFGPGTRLLVL.

This rearrangement joins TRBV5-1 to TRBJ2-1, with TRBD2 matching 7 bases. CDR1 and CDR2 from the germline V gene are SGHRS and YFSETQ. J lost 4 bases, V lost 0 bases, and 10 bases had no gene match. CDR3 length: 17 amino acids. The CDR3 loop is CASSLVRRGGPYNEQFF. As DNA, the CDR3 is TGCGCCAGCAGCTTGGTACGGCGGGGAGGGCCTTACAATGAGCAGTTCTTC. Combining the CDR3 with reference TRBV5-1 and TRBJ2-1 gives the whole variable domain KAGVTQTPRYLIKTRGQQVTLSCSPISGHRSVSWYQQTPGQGLQFLFEYFSETQRNKGNFPGRFSGRQFSNSRSEMNVSTLELGDSALYLCASSLVRRGGPYNEQFFGPGTRLTVL.

The V call is TRBV6-1, the J call TRBJ1-2, with TRBD1 as a possible D gene (5 bases). V lost 7 bases and J 5 bases, leaving 20 bases between the germline ends. Germline V gene sequence: CDR1 MNHNS, CDR2 SASEGT. The CDR3 loop spans 15 amino acids. CDR3 loop: CASTASPQGSYGYTF. CDR3 nucleotides: TGTGCCAGCACTGCCTCGCCTCAGGGCAGTTATGGCTACACCTTC.

The genes are TRBV7-8 and TRBJ2-3; 7 bases agree with TRBD2. After removal of 5 bases from V and 2 bases from J, the junction contained 7 bases not matched to a gene. Germline CDR1 and CDR2: SGHVS and FQNEAQ. This CDR3 is built from 15 residues. CDR3 protein: CASSGNRDYTDTQYF. The CDR3 DNA reads as TGTGCCAGCAGCGGAAACCGGGACTACACAGATACGCAGTATTTT.

The chain couples TRBV7-9 to TRBJ2-6; D unresolved. This CDR3 has 15 residues. CDR1 and CDR2 from the germline V gene are SEHNR and FQNEAQ (reference sequence). The V end was cut by 1 base, the J end by 0 bases, with 4 bases between. The CDR3 region is CASSLGPSGANVLTF. CDR3 in DNA: TGTGCCAGCAGCTTAGGGCCCTCTGGGGCCAACGTCCTGACTTTC.

The rearrangement uses TRBV6-4 and TRBJ2-1; tentatively, D is TRBD2 (6 bases). With 10 bases removed from V and 6 bases from J, the gap between germline ends came to 25 bases. The CDR3 is 16 amino acids. The germline gives CDR1 MRHNA, CDR2 SNTAGT. The CDR3 protein is CATSNSRGLGFNEQFF. DNA for the CDR3: TGTGCCACCTCAAATTCCCGGGGGTTGGGTTTCAATGAGCAGTTCTTC.

The genes are TRBV4-2 and TRBJ2-1; D gene unclear. Between the trimmed V and J ends, which lost 0 bases and 2 bases, there was a span of 11 bases. Germline V gene data show CDR1 as LGHNA and CDR2 as YNFKEQ. The CDR3 is 16 amino acids. The CDR3 nucleotides read TGTGCCAGCAGCCAAGATCGTGCTATAGCCTACAATGAGCAGTTCTTC. It yields the protein CASSQDRAIAYNEQFF.

The chain couples TRBV18 to TRBJ2-1; no clear D gene. The CDR3 contains 13 residues. V lost 5 bases, J lost 7 bases, and 12 bases lay in between. From germline, CDR1 is KGHSH and CDR2 LQKENI. The CDR3 DNA follows: TGTGCCAGCTCAGGGCCGACACTGAATGAGCAGTTCTTC. Translating it yields CASSGPTLNEQFF.

V and J are TRBV20-1 and TRBJ1-2; possibly TRBD1 for D (5 bases). Germline values: CDR1 DFQATT, CDR2 SNEGSKA (reference sequence). V dropped 3 bases and J dropped 8 bases, with 10 bases sitting between them. CDR3 length: 11 residues. The CDR3 is CSARIQGGYTF. The CDR3 nucleotides read TGCAGTGCTAGGATCCAGGGCGGCTACACCTTC.

The V call is TRBV7-2, the J call TRBJ1-6; 7 bases are a match to TRBD1. The CDR3 runs to 15 residues. With V trimmed by 5 bases and J by 7 bases, 8 bases remained unmatched. CDR1 SGHTA and CDR2 FQGNSA come from the germline V gene. The DNA of the CDR3 is TGTGCCAGCAGCGACCGGGACAGATGGAATTCACCCCTCCACTTT. Its protein is CASSDRDRWNSPLHF.

The chain combines TRBV5-1 with TRBJ1-1; 7 bases line up with TRBD1. V lost 5 bases to trimming and J lost 1 base; unmatched junction nucleotides: 11. The germline V gene encodes CDR1 SGHRS and CDR2 YFSETQ. The CDR3 runs to 16 residues. The CDR3 protein is CASSHIRTGKNTEAFF. The CDR3 nucleotides read TGCGCCAGCAGTCATATCAGGACAGGCAAGAACACTGAAGCTTTCTTT. Supplemented by reference TRBV5-1 and TRBJ1-1, the full variable domain reads KAGVTQTPRYLIKTRGQQVTLSCSPISGHRSVSWYQQTPGQGLQFLFEYFSETQRNKGNFPGRFSGRQFSNSRSEMNVSTLELGDSALYLCASSHIRTGKNTEAFFGQGTRLTVV.

The V and J genes are TRBV5-1 and TRBJ2-6; 7 nucleotides agree with TRBD2. CDR1 is SGHRS and CDR2 is YFSETQ in the germline V gene. This CDR3 is built from 16 residues. Trimming took 0 bases from V and 2 from J; bases not matched to a gene: 2. DNA for the CDR3: TGCGCCAGCAGCTTGGCGGGGGGTGCTGGGGCCAACGTCCTGACTTTC. This codes for CASSLAGGAGANVLTF. The complete variable domain, with remaining parts taken from reference TRBV5-1 and TRBJ2-6, reads KAGVTQTPRYLIKTRGQQVTLSCSPISGHRSVSWYQQTPGQGLQFLFEYFSETQRNKGNFPGRFSGRQFSNSRSEMNVSTLELGDSALYLCASSLAGGAGANVLTFGAGSRLTVL.

This clone was seen at least ten times. The chain recombines TRBV10-1 with TRBJ1-1; TRBD1 agrees at 9 bases. The CDR3 covers 13 residues. The V segment lost 6 bases and the J segment 5 bases; nucleotides outside the gene matches: 4. The germline gives CDR1 WNHNN, CDR2 SYGVQD (reference sequence). CDR3 DNA: TGCGCCAGCAGCCGGACAGGGGAGACTGAAGCTTTCTTT. As protein: CASSRTGETEAFF.

The rearrangement links TRBV9 to TRBJ1-5; 7 bases agree with TRBD1. The CDR3 loop spans 14 amino acids. The J segment lost 5 bases and the V segment lost 4 bases, leaving 6 bases of the junction unmatched. The germline V gene encodes CDR1 SGDLS and CDR2 YYNGEE. The CDR3 region is CASSRGQLHQPQHF. The CDR3, as DNA: TGTGCCAGCAGCCGGGGACAGCTCCATCAGCCCCAGCATTTT.

Points on this clone: The sample contains more than one DNA sequence encoding this CDR3. In DNA, the CDR3 is TGTGCCAGCACCCGGGACAGCTCCTACGAGCAGTACTTC. Its protein is CASTRDSSYEQYF. The chain uses TRBV6-5 and TRBJ2-7; 7 nucleotides line up with TRBD1. With V trimmed by 7 bases and J by 0 bases, 3 bases remained unmatched. This CDR3 is 13 amino acids long. The germline gives CDR1 MNHEY, CDR2 SVGAGI.

The V and J genes are TRBV28 and TRBJ1-5; D remains unclear. Germline lookup yields CDR1 MDHEN and CDR2 SYDVKM. Between the trimmed V and J ends, which lost 8 bases and 5 bases, there was a span of 10 bases. This CDR3 is 12 amino acids long. The CDR3 sequence is CASQVGDQPQHF. As DNA, the CDR3 is TGTGCCAGCCAAGTCGGGGATCAGCCCCAGCATTTT.

This clone was counted only a few times. The genes are TRBV7-3 and TRBJ1-1, with a possible D match to TRBD1 (5 bases). V lost 5 bases and J 6 bases, leaving 10 bases between the germline ends. The CDR3 totals 12 residues. The germline gives CDR1 SGHTA, CDR2 FQGTGA. The CDR3 DNA follows: TGTGCCAGCAGCACCGCGGGGGCTGAAGCTTTCTTT. Protein sequence: CASSTAGAEAFF.

The table lists this clone with a count of one. V usage is TRBV5-4 and J usage is TRBJ2-1, with TRBD2 as a possible D gene (5 bases). From germline, CDR1 is SGHNT and CDR2 YYREEE (reference sequence). This CDR3 has 16 residues. The ends were cut back, 0 bases at V and 5 bases at J, with 15 bases in the middle. DNA of the CDR3: TGTGCCAGCAGCTTGGCGGGCGGGTACGGCAACAATGAGCAGTTCTTC. This encodes CASSLAGGYGNNEQFF.

V and J are TRBV6-1 and TRBJ2-1, with D perhaps matching TRBD1 (5 bases). The V and J ends lost 2 bases and 15 bases respectively, with 23 bases between them. The CDR3 extends over 15 amino acids. The germline V gene has CDR1 MNHNS and CDR2 SASEGT. In nucleotides, the CDR3 is TGTGCCAGCAGTGAACTGGGGCAGGGCCAAAGCCCAAGGTTCTTC. Translation gives CASSELGQGQSPRFF.

J is TRBJ1-4 and V is TRBV5-1, with D tentatively TRBD1 (6 bases). Looked up from germline, CDR1 is SGHRS and CDR2 is YFSETQ. This CDR3 comprises 14 residues. Trimming pared 3 bases from V and 0 bases from J, leaving 6 bases between. In DNA, the CDR3 is TGCGCCAGCAGCTGGACAGCAACTAATGAAAAACTGTTTTTT. Encoded protein: CASSWTATNEKLFF.

The rearrangement uses TRBV6-1 and TRBJ2-1, with 7 bases aligning to TRBD2. Germline loops: CDR1 MNHNS, CDR2 SASEGT. After removal of 7 bases from V and 9 bases from J, the junction contained 27 bases not matched to a gene. This CDR3 is built from 19 residues. CDR3 in DNA: TGTGCCAGCAAAGAAGCTGGATCTGTGAGGAGGGGAGGGATGGGTGAGCAGTTCTTC. It specifies CASKEAGSVRRGGMGEQFF.

This chain connects TRBV27 to TRBJ2-1; 13 bases fit TRBD2. Unmatched junction bases numbered 3, after V lost 3 bases and J lost 7 bases. Looked up from germline, CDR1 is MNHEY and CDR2 is SMNVEV (reference sequence). The length of the CDR3 is 15 residues. CDR3 residues: CASSFSGLAGNEQFF. CDR3 in DNA: TGTGCCAGCAGTTTCTCGGGACTAGCGGGAAATGAGCAGTTCTTC.